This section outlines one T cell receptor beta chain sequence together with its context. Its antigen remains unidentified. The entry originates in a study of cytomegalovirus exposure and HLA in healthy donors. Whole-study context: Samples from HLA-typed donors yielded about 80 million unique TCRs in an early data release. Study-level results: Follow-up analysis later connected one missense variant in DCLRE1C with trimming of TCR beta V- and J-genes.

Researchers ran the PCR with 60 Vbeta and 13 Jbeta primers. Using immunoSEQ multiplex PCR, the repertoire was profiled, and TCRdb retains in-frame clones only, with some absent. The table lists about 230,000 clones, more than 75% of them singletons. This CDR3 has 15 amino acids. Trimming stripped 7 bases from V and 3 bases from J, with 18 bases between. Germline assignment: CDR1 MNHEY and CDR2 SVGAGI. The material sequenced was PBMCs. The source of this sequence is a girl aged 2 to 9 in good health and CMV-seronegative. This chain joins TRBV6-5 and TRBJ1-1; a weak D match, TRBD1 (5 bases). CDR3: CASKGRNGPYTEAFF. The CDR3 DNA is TGTGCCAGCAAGGGGCGGAACGGGCCGTACACTGAAGCTTTCTTT.